The present TCR beta chain was sequenced within a study of blood T cell repertoires in COVID-19. Per the original data handling: Scientists estimated how many nucleated cells there were by amplifying reference gene primers. Clones were sequenced by immunoSEQ multiplex PCR, and TCRdb holds only the in-frame ones, with some missing. V and J calls and clone size follow that table, whereas D and trimming were derived from the DNA. The sample contains about 200,000 clones, around 88% of which appear only once. The V end lost 6 bases, the J end lost 4 bases, and 7 bases lay between the germline ends. CDR1 is MNHEY, CDR2 SVGAGI, per germline. The CDR3 is 11 amino acids.

This chain joins TRBV6-5 and TRBJ2-7; D remains ambiguous. The receptor was derived from a middle-aged man with acute COVID-19. Sequenced input: PBMCs or T cells enriched from blood (not recorded which). CDR3 sequence reads: CASRTSYEQYF. CDR3 sequence (DNA): TGTGCCAGCAGAACTTCGTACGAGCAGTACTTC.